Each of the 3 T cell receptor beta chains below was sequenced from the same sample in a study of glioma-infiltrating T cells. TCR alpha and beta CDR3 regions were amplified from RNA using iRepertoire nested multiplex PCR. TCRdb called the multiplex PCR reads again in MiXCR, with one record for every CDR3 protein. The table lists around 150,000 distinct CDR3 sequences, 39% of them singletons. The sequenced material came from glioma tissue, nonneoplastic brain tissue, or PBMCs (not recorded which). These receptors originate from a human donor with low-grade glioma or glioblastoma, undergoing nonglioma brain surgery, or in good health (not recorded which).

The sample holds a few counts of this clonotype. The gene calls are TRBV4-2 and TRBJ1-1; D remains ambiguous. Germline lookup yields CDR1 LGHNA and CDR2 YNFKEQ. There are 14 residues in the CDR3. Trimming took 4 bases from V and 7 from J, leaving 16 bases between them. The CDR3 region is CASSLAPRASEAFF. The CDR3 DNA sequence: TGTGCCAGCAGCCTCGCCCCCCGGGCCAGTGAAGCTTTCTTT.

The chain carries TRBV5-4 and TRBJ2-1; D may correspond to TRBD1 or TRBD2 (5 bases each). The germline V gene encodes CDR1 SGHNT and CDR2 YYREEE (reference sequence). Trimming left V 4 bases short and J 0 bases short, with 8 bases between. This CDR3 region has 14 residues. CDR3 nucleotides: TGTGCCAGCAGCAAGAGGGGCTCCTACAATGAGCAGTTCTTC. Its protein is CASSKRGSYNEQFF.

This clonotype has a count of ten or more. This chain uses TRBV10-3 with TRBJ1-1; D remains ambiguous. The CDR3 totals 14 residues. Germline assignment: CDR1 ENHRY and CDR2 SYGVKD. Trimming cost V 6 bases and J 3 bases, with 14 bases left between them. CDR3 in DNA: TGTGCCATCAGAGCCACCCTTGGGTACACTGAAGCTTTCTTT. Protein sequence: CAIRATLGYTEAFF.